Sequencing of this T cell receptor beta chain was carried out in a study of ipilimumab plus nivolumab after autologous stem cell transplantation. On the study more broadly: Median doses per patient: about five ipilimumab, about eight nivolumab.

Clones were read by immunoSEQ multiplex PCR, and TCRdb kept only the in-frame ones, dropping some. The sample lists about 22,000 clones, 77% occurring once. The CDR3 consists of 15 residues. V gave up 2 bases and J gave up 1 base; unmatched junction bases: 4. Sequenced material: PBMCs, taken in a trial of ipilimumab plus nivolumab as post-transplant consolidation. This chain links TRBV6-7 with TRBJ2-7, with 8 bases aligning to TRBD1. TRBV6-7 counts as an open reading frame of uncertain function. This TCR came from a male donor with diffuse large B-cell lymphoma. The CDR3, as DNA: TGTGCCAGCAGTTACCTGGGACAGGCATCCTACGAGCAGTACTTC. Amino acids: CASSYLGQASYEQYF.